This T cell receptor (beta chain) appears in the sequencing data of a study of T cells in Graves' hyperthyroidism and ophthalmopathy. Amplified TCR beta CDR3 regions derived from RNA transcripts. In the first-round RT-PCR of the TCR CDR3, the HTBI primer set was used. One entry per CDR3 protein, called by TCRdb with MiXCR from the multiplex PCR reads. The table has about 410,000 distinct CDR3 sequences, about 15% seen once; the top ten hold over 10%. In its sample, this clonotype was seen many times. Each person with ophthalmopathy scored at least 3 on the Clinical Activity Score, reached NOSPECS grade 4 or higher, and had been ill under 3 months. V was clipped by 6 bases and J by 2 bases; unmatched bases: 2. Germline V CDR1 and CDR2: DFQATT, SNEGSKA (reference sequence). The CDR3 is made up of 12 amino acids.

V gene TRBV20-1 combines with J gene TRBJ2-7; 9 nucleotides agree with TRBD2. This TCR was recovered from a young man with Graves' ophthalmopathy. Sequencing used blood. The CDR3 spells CSARTSAYEQYF. The CDR3, as DNA: TGCAGTGCCAGGACTAGCGCCTACGAGCAGTACTTC.